The source of this T cell receptor (beta chain) is a study of molecular identifiers for immune sequencing clone quantification. TCRdb fed the PCR reads into MiXCR, producing one record per CDR3 protein. This sample has about 320,000 distinct CDR3 sequences, with 20% to 25% found just once. Libraries of naive CD8 cells were prepared from around 18,000 to 910,000 sorted cells using 10%, 30% or 50% RNA. The authors gated naive CD8 T cells as CD8+CD4-CCR7+CD45RA+ for sorting. The length of the CDR3 is 13 residues. Germline loops: CDR1 SGHRS, CDR2 YFSETQ. V gave up 1 base and J gave up 4 bases, with 9 bases separating them. Regarding the study as a whole: Effector cells had over 97% of their molecules in clones above 20 RNA copies, while naive cells had under 1%. The study reportedly detected spiked Jurkat TCR RNA from one cell among some 940,000 naive cells.

This clonotype was counted at least ten times. Its specificity is unknown. J is TRBJ2-7 and V is TRBV5-1, with D hard to call. The clonotype was recovered from a human donor in good health. Some libraries in this study had Jurkat cell RNA spiked in. Source material: naive CD8+ T cells from blood, with Jurkat cell RNA spiked in. Noted subset: FACS-sorted CD8+CD4-CCR7+CD45RA+ naive T cells. CDR3 DNA sequence: TGCGCCAGCAGCTTGATTTCCGCATACGAGCAGTACTTC. Amino acid sequence: CASSLISAYEQYF.